The clone carrying this T cell receptor beta chain occurred once. The sample originates from a study of blood T cell repertoires in COVID-19. In the study overall: Researchers got acute and convalescent COVID-19 samples from the United States, Italy and Spain. Sources were T cells, B-cell-depleted T cells, or PBMCs; the material itself was cDNA or gDNA.

The CDR3 length is 15 residues. Per germline, CDR1 MDHEN and CDR2 SYDVKM. J lost 5 bases, V lost 5 bases, and 7 bases had no gene match. Participants' own reports of clinical history determined their cohort assignment. This table comes from immunoSEQ multiplex PCR, and its TCRdb copy is limited to in-frame clones, with some not included. Of 150,000 to 200,000 clones listed, 82% were seen once; the top ten hold 12%. Specimen: PBMCs or T cells enriched from blood (not recorded which). The chain has TRBV28 and TRBJ1-3; 9 positions agree with TRBD1. The origin of this receptor is a man aged 35-49 years who had recovered from COVID-19. The CDR3 sequence is CASSQAGTGRNTIYF. CDR3 DNA: TGTGCCAGCAGTCAGGCCGGGACAGGGAGAAACACCATATATTTT.